A single sample is the source of the 10 T cell receptor beta chains below, sequenced in a study of cytomegalovirus exposure and HLA in healthy donors. Only in-frame clones appear in the TCRdb table, and some are missing; sequencing was by immunoSEQ multiplex PCR. The sample consists of some 120,000 clones, 89% of them appearing once. The sample consisted of PBMCs. Receptors originate from a woman in her late teens or twenties in good health and CMV-seronegative.

J is TRBJ1-6 and V is TRBV19; D remains unclear. Trimming took off 6 bases at V and 9 bases at J, with 12 bases between the two ends. Per germline, CDR1 LNHDA and CDR2 SQIVND (reference sequence). The length of the CDR3 is 13 residues. In nucleotides, the CDR3 is TGTGCCAGTAGCTTGGCCAACCTTTCACCCCTCCACTTT. Its translation: CASSLANLSPLHF.

This clone was detected only a few times. This chain uses TRBV5-6 with TRBJ2-7; D may be TRBD1 (5 bases). Germline CDR1 and CDR2: SGHDT and YYEEEE. The length of the CDR3 is 11 residues. V lost 4 bases to trimming and J lost 5 bases, with 7 bases between them. The DNA for the CDR3 is TGTGCCAGCAGCCTGACAGACGAGCAGTACTTC. Its protein is CASSLTDEQYF.

This clone was observed a handful of times. This chain's CDR3 is CASSLGQGAHGYTF. For the CDR3, the DNA is TGTGCCAGCAGCTTGGGACAGGGGGCGCATGGCTACACCTTC. The chain couples TRBV7-2 to TRBJ1-2; 12 nucleotides line up with TRBD1. Germline V gives CDR1 SGHTA, CDR2 FQGNSA. This CDR3 contains 14 residues. The trim removed 3 bases at V and 6 bases at J, leaving 2 bases unmatched.

The chain combines TRBV27 with TRBJ1-3; 11 bases align to TRBD1. The junction had 5 bases not matched to a gene; V was cut back by 6 bases and J by 4 bases. The CDR3 is 15 amino acids. CDR1 MNHEY and CDR2 SMNVEV come from the germline V gene (reference sequence). The CDR3 bases are TGTGCCAGCAGCATGGACAGGGGGCCCGGAAACACCATATATTTT. This translates into CASSMDRGPGNTIYF.

The rearrangement uses TRBV27 and TRBJ2-1; D not resolved. The germline V gene encodes CDR1 MNHEY and CDR2 SMNVEV (reference sequence). Trimming left V 0 bases short and J 12 bases short, with 18 bases between. The CDR3 consists of 15 residues. The CDR3 nucleotides are TGTGCCAGCAGTTTATCCGGCTTAATAAGACAAATGCAGTTCTTC. Residues: CASSLSGLIRQMQFF.

The count of this clone is one. This chain joins TRBV19 and TRBJ2-5; D is undetermined. V was cut by 5 bases and J by 1 base, with 8 bases left in between. CDR3 length: 13 residues. Germline CDR1 and CDR2: LNHDA and SQIVND (reference sequence). CDR3 residues: CASSPRIQETQYF. In DNA, the CDR3 is TGTGCCAGTAGTCCCCGTATCCAAGAGACCCAGTACTTC.

The V and J genes are TRBV27 and TRBJ2-1; a possible D gene is TRBD2 (6 bases). Germline V gene sequence: CDR1 MNHEY, CDR2 SMNVEV (reference sequence). Trimming took 3 bases from V and 7 from J, leaving 16 bases between them. The CDR3 totals 15 residues. In DNA, the CDR3 is TGTGCCAGCAGTTTCCTAGCGACCCCCTTGAATGAGCAGTTCTTC. Its translation is CASSFLATPLNEQFF.

The genes are TRBV7-9 and TRBJ1-2; 7 bases are a match to TRBD1. The CDR3 extends over 15 amino acids. The germline V gene has CDR1 SEHNR and CDR2 FQNEAQ (reference sequence). The V segment lost 5 bases and the J segment 3 bases; nucleotides outside the gene matches: 9. The CDR3 protein is CASSLPGQPHYGYTF. CDR3 nucleotide sequence: TGTGCCAGCAGCCTACCGGGACAGCCTCACTATGGCTACACCTTC.

The chain couples TRBV28 to TRBJ2-7; TRBD2 matches at 10 bases. Trimming took 4 bases from V and 2 from J; bases not matched to a gene: 2. CDR1 and CDR2 (germline): MDHEN, SYDVKM. The CDR3 extends over 14 amino acids. CDR3 sequence (DNA): TGTGCCAGCAGTTCGGGGACTAGCGCCTACGAGCAGTACTTC. Encoded protein: CASSSGTSAYEQYF.

The CDR3 sequence: CASSFSSVQPQHF. The CDR3 bases are TGTGCCAGCAGTTTTTCTTCGGTTCAGCCCCAGCATTTT. V gene TRBV5-5 combines with J gene TRBJ1-5; no clear D gene. This CDR3 contains 13 residues. Looked up from germline, CDR1 is SGHKS and CDR2 is YYEKEE (reference sequence). Trimming left V 5 bases short and J 6 bases short, with 12 bases between.